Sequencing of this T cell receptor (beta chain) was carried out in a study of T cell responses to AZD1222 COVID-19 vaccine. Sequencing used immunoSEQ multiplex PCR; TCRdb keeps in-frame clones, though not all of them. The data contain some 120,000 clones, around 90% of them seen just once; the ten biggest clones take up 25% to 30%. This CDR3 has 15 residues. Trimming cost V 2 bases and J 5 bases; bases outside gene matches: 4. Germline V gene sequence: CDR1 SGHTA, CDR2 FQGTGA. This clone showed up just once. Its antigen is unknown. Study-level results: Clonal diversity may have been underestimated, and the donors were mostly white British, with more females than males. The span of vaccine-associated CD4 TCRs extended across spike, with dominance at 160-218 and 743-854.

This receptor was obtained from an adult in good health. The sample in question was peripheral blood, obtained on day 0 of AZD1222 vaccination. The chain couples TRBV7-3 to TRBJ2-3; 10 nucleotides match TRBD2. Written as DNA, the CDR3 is TGTGCCAGCAGCTTATCAGCGGGGGGGCGAGATACGCAGTATTTT. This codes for CASSLSAGGRDTQYF.